This is a list of T cell receptor beta chains from one sample in a study of shared clonotypes between healthy human individuals. Assay: immunoSEQ multiplex PCR; the TCRdb copy retains only in-frame clones and omits some. The sample comprises about 2 million clones, 85% to 95% of which are singletons, and around 1.1% rests with the top ten. The specimen was naive CD8+ T cells sorted from blood. The receptors shown here come from a man aged 18 to 30 in good health. Both conserved end residues are part of each CDR3. A D gene is named only where the DNA matches it firmly. Expanded clones get a size class; other rows say once, few or many, or leave the size out.

J: TRBJ2-5
size: NA
D: TRBD2
V: TRBV7-9
CDR3: CASSPTSGGPETQYF
DNA: TGTGCCAGCAGCCCCACTAGCGGGGGGCCAGAGACCCAGTACTTC

J: TRBJ2-7
size: NA
D: TRBD1
V: TRBV15
CDR3: CATSTGTEYYEQYF
DNA: TGTGCCACCAGCACCGGGACAGAGTACTACGAGCAGTACTTC

J: TRBJ2-1
size: NA
D: TRBD2
V: TRBV18
CDR3: CASSPLGGLASYNEQFF
DNA: TGTGCCAGCTCACCATTGGGGGGACTAGCGAGTTACAATGAGCAGTTCTTC

J: TRBJ2-7
size: NA
D: TRBD2
V: TRBV9
CDR3: CASSVVPGGGTGEQYF
DNA: TGTGCCAGCAGCGTAGTTCCGGGAGGAGGAACGGGAGAGCAGTACTTC

J: TRBJ2-1
size: NA
D: NA
V: TRBV30
CDR3: CAWSSVPRSYNEQFF
DNA: TGTGCCTGGAGTTCTGTCCCCCGCTCCTACAATGAGCAGTTCTTC

J: TRBJ2-7
size: NA
D: TRBD1
V: TRBV27
CDR3: CASSLTGISSYEQYF
DNA: TGTGCCAGCAGTTTGACAGGGATTAGCTCCTACGAGCAGTACTTC

J: TRBJ1-4
size: once
D: TRBD1
V: TRBV5-6
CDR3: CASSLGQGNEKLFF
DNA: TGTGCCAGCAGCCTTGGACAGGGGAACGAAAAACTGTTTTTT

J: TRBJ2-7
size: NA
D: NA
V: TRBV6-5
CDR3: CASSYSGISYEQYF
DNA: TGTGCCAGCAGTTACTCGGGCATCTCCTACGAGCAGTACTTC

J: TRBJ2-3
size: NA
D: NA
V: TRBV2
CDR3: CASSETPGTDTQYF
DNA: TGTGCCAGCAGTGAAACCCCCGGCACAGATACGCAGTATTTT

J: TRBJ1-2
size: NA
D: TRBD1
V: TRBV6-6
CDR3: CASSYLDRGYGYTF
DNA: TGTGCCAGCAGTTACTTGGACAGGGGCTATGGCTACACCTTC

J: TRBJ2-1
size: NA
D: NA
V: TRBV19
CDR3: CASRGSSYNEQFF
DNA: TGTGCCAGTAGGGGGAGCTCCTACAATGAGCAGTTCTTC

J: TRBJ2-7
size: few
D: NA
V: TRBV7-6
CDR3: CASSSAHSYEQYF
DNA: TGTGCCAGCAGCTCCGCCCATTCCTACGAGCAGTACTTC

J: TRBJ2-1
size: NA
D: TRBD2
V: TRBV5-6
CDR3: CASSLSQRGYNEQFF
DNA: TGTGCCAGCAGCTTGTCCCAGCGGGGCTACAATGAGCAGTTCTTC

J: TRBJ2-7
size: NA
D: NA
V: TRBV11-2
CDR3: CASSLGKYEQYF
DNA: TGTGCCAGCAGCTTAGGTAAATACGAGCAGTACTTC

J: TRBJ2-1
size: NA
D: NA
V: TRBV9
CDR3: CASSVEGVQGEQFF
DNA: TGTGCCAGCAGCGTAGAGGGCGTACAGGGAGAGCAGTTCTTC

J: TRBJ2-5
size: NA
D: NA
V: TRBV10-1
CDR3: CASSERTQSGETQYF
DNA: TGCGCCAGCAGTGAACGGACGCAGAGTGGAGAGACCCAGTACTTC

J: TRBJ2-2
size: few
D: TRBD1
V: TRBV30
CDR3: CAWSRTGNTGELFF
DNA: TGTGCCTGGAGTCGGACAGGGAACACCGGGGAGCTGTTTTTT

J: TRBJ2-7
size: once
D: NA
V: TRBV5-1
CDR3: CASSPLDGSPPYEQYF
DNA: TGCGCCAGCAGCCCCCTAGACGGTTCCCCTCCCTACGAGCAGTACTTC

J: TRBJ1-4
size: NA
D: NA
V: TRBV6-6
CDR3: CASSYDRMFF
DNA: TGTGCCAGCAGTTACGACAGGATGTTTTTT

J: TRBJ2-2
size: NA
D: NA
V: TRBV27
CDR3: CASSFYDTGELFF
DNA: TGTGCCAGCAGTTTTTATGACACCGGGGAGCTGTTTTTT

J: TRBJ2-7
size: few
D: NA
V: TRBV4-1
CDR3: CASSQVRGYEQYF
DNA: TGCGCCAGCAGCCAAGTTCGCGGGTACGAGCAGTACTTC

J: TRBJ1-1
size: NA
D: NA
V: TRBV25-1
CDR3: CASRGASEAFF
DNA: TGTGCCAGCAGGGGAGCCTCCGAAGCTTTCTTT

J: TRBJ1-2
size: NA
D: TRBD1
V: TRBV27
CDR3: CASSPTDRDGYTF
DNA: TGTGCCAGCAGTCCCACCGACAGGGATGGCTACACCTTC